These T cell receptor beta chains were read from a single sample in a study of cytomegalovirus exposure and HLA in healthy donors. This table comes from immunoSEQ multiplex PCR, and its TCRdb copy is limited to in-frame clones, with some not included. The sample holds over 130,000 clones, around 66% seen once. The sample consisted of PBMCs. The receptors shown here come from a woman in her sixties in good health and CMV-seronegative. CDR3s include the opening cysteine and the closing phenylalanine or tryptophan. The D gene is left open where the match is weak. Only some rows state a clone size, as once, few, many or a class for expanded clones.

v_call	d_call	j_call	clone_size	cdr3_aa	cdr3_nt
TRBV6-1	NA	TRBJ2-3	NA	CATSPGGRTDTQYF	TGTGCCACCTCCCCCGGGGGGCGGACAGATACGCAGTATTTT
TRBV6-4	TRBD2	TRBJ2-3	NA	CASSARLAGTQYF	TGTGCCAGCAGTGCTCGACTAGCTGGTACGCAGTATTTT
TRBV5-1	NA	TRBJ1-5	once	CASSYGGIGNQPQHF	TGCGCCAGCAGCTATGGGGGCATTGGCAATCAGCCCCAGCATTTT
TRBV5-4	NA	TRBJ2-6	NA	CASSSWTAFSNVLTF	TGTGCCAGCAGCTCGTGGACTGCTTTCTCCAACGTCCTGACTTTC
TRBV7-9	NA	TRBJ2-2	NA	CASSANLGGLGGELFF	TGTGCCAGCAGCGCCAACTTGGGGGGGCTTGGCGGGGAGCTGTTTTTT
TRBV5-1	TRBD2	TRBJ2-3	NA	CASSLVGTSGSDTQYF	TGCGCCAGCAGCTTAGTGGGGACTAGCGGGAGTGATACGCAGTATTTT
TRBV7-9	NA	TRBJ2-2	NA	CASSFSLTGNTGELFF	TGTGCCAGCAGCTTCAGTCTGACAGGGAACACCGGGGAGCTGTTTTTT
TRBV14	NA	TRBJ2-7	NA	CASSQVVGGEQYF	TGTGCCAGCAGCCAAGTAGTAGGGGGCGAGCAGTACTTC
TRBV6-5	NA	TRBJ1-1	many	CASSYSSGMNTEAFF	TGTGCCAGCAGTTACTCGTCCGGGATGAACACTGAAGCTTTCTTT
TRBV5-1	NA	TRBJ1-3	few	CASSLVSRAEGNTIYF	TGCGCCAGCAGCTTGGTTTCCAGGGCGGAGGGAAACACCATATATTTT
TRBV5-1	TRBD1	TRBJ1-5	NA	CASSLNTGGSQPQHF	TGCGCCAGCAGCTTAAACACAGGGGGCAGTCAGCCCCAGCATTTT
TRBV19	NA	TRBJ2-7	few	CASSIDPASYEQYF	TGTGCCAGTAGTATAGATCCAGCGTCATACGAGCAGTACTTC
TRBV19	TRBD1	TRBJ1-3	once	CASTKGQGRGNTIYF	TGTGCCAGTACAAAGGGACAGGGCCGTGGAAACACCATATATTTT
TRBV7-6	NA	TRBJ2-7	NA	CASSLTRGEQYF	TGTGCCAGCAGCTTGACGCGCGGTGAGCAGTACTTC